The sequence of this T cell receptor (beta chain) was determined in a study of blood T cell repertoires in COVID-19. Study background: COVID-19 samples from acute and convalescent phases originated in the United States, Italy and Spain. Sample material is recorded as cDNA or gDNA derived from T cells, B-cell-depleted T cells, or PBMCs.

Original handling: Reference gene primer amplification gave estimated nucleated cell counts. Repertoires were generated with immunoSEQ multiplex PCR, while TCRdb's copy carries only in-frame clones and drops some. V, J and clone size are taken as reported in that table, and D and trimming were inferred from the DNA itself. Of approximately 110,000 clones listed, around four fifths are singletons. The CDR3 length is 12 residues. Per the germline V gene, CDR1 is MDHEN and CDR2 is SYDVKM. V was shortened by 5 bases and J by 2 bases, with 7 bases between the two germline ends. The chain joins TRBV28 to TRBJ2-7, with D unclear. Material for sequencing was peripheral blood. The source of this sequence is a man older than 75 with COVID-19, enrolled during active disease. DNA for the CDR3: TGTGCCAGCAGTCGAGTACCCTACGAGCAGTACTTC. Its protein product is CASSRVPYEQYF.